The present T cell receptor beta chain was sequenced within a study of T cells in localized non-small cell lung cancer. This CDR3 spans 16 amino acids. V dropped 3 bases and J dropped 7 bases, with 22 bases sitting between them. CDR1 KGHSH and CDR2 LQKENI come from the germline V gene. General study points: Those with higher blood T cell density had longer overall survival.

The protocol was immunoSEQ multiplex PCR, while the TCRdb copy is restricted to in-frame clones and leaves out a portion. This sample yields around 31,000 clones, of which about 88% are seen a single time; around 3.2% belongs to the top ten. Note on this clone: Its antigen is still unknown.

The V gene is TRBV18, the J gene TRBJ2-7; possibly TRBD2 for D (5 bases). Sequenced material: peripheral blood, taken before any cancer treatment. The TCR originated in a female donor over 55 with stage I lung adenocarcinoma. The CDR3 sequence: CASSPLTTVPTREQYF. Here the CDR3 DNA reads TGTGCCAGCTCACCCTTGACCACCGTCCCTACTAGGGAGCAGTACTTC.